This T cell receptor (beta chain) was identified during a study of T cell changes during pregnancy in multiple sclerosis (dated by TCRdb to between 2018 and 2020). About the investigation overall: Changes in the T cell repertoire over the course of pregnancy were examined in this study in women with multiple sclerosis.

This clone is a singleton in its sample. The antigen it recognizes is unknown. No much larger clonotype is one base removed from it; base qualities were not supplied. The receptor library was made with the immunoSEQ multiplex PCR assay. Sourced from immuneACCESS, this table was stored by TCRdb with only in-frame sequences that have V and J called. A share of the clones is absent; for the studies checked, an unresolved V gene accounts for under half, and the remainder has no known explanation. Within this sample are around 59,000 clones, with 93% of them counted one time only. Clones ranked in the top ten supply 3% to 4% of the sample. The receptor was derived from a female donor with multiple sclerosis, enrolled in a pregnancy study. Sequencing was performed on CD8+ T cells from peripheral blood mononuclear cells, taken in the second trimester of pregnancy.

The CDR3: CASSLVLRSEAFF. The DNA is as follows: TGTGCCAGCAGCTTAGTCCTCAGGTCTGAAGCTTTCTTT. This sequence uses TRBV7-6 and TRBJ1-1, with the D gene too uncertain to name. The CDR3 runs 13 amino acids, cysteine and phenylalanine included. The only DNA kept is the CDR3, 39 bases in frame from the first base. V and J lose 1 base and 6 bases, and a span of 9 bases separates them. The germline V gene encodes CDR1 SGHVS and CDR2 FNYEAQ.